One T cell receptor (beta chain) is described in this entry. Its antigen is unidentified. This clone may be a read error of a much larger clone one base away. This CDR3 fails to terminate in the conserved phenylalanine or tryptophan, so it likely reflects a read error. TCRdb re-derived calls from the 5' RACE reads in MiXCR, one entry per CDR3 protein. The sample shows around 1.7 million distinct CDR3 sequences, 25% to 35% of them seen only once. The data originate from a study of identical twins. Overall study findings and caveats: Carriage of fewer insertions was seen in abundant cord blood beta clonotypes, whereas memory repertoires showed none.

The CDR3 length is 15 residues. Trimming cost V 5 bases and J 4 bases; bases outside gene matches: 8. This clonotype was sampled from a newborn girl in good health. Specimen: cord blood. The genes are TRBV12-3 or TRBV12-4 and TRBJ1-2; 9 positions match TRBD1. The CDR3 loop is CASSPGTGSTYGYTY. The CDR3 DNA sequence: TGTGCCAGCAGTCCAGGGACAGGGTCTACCTATGGCTACACCTAC.